These T cell receptor beta chains were read from a single sample in a study of T-cell memory formation after mild COVID-19. TCRdb independently ran MiXCR on the 5' RACE reads; one entry per CDR3 protein. The sample has approximately 450,000 distinct CDR3 sequences, 15% to 20% seen once. The sequenced sample was PBMCs or a T cell subset sorted from them (not recorded which). The receptors stem from an adult woman who had mild COVID-19 (a few samples of this study predate the infection). Cell type and time point are not known. CDR3s include the opening cysteine and the closing phenylalanine or tryptophan. D genes are given only for firm matches. Not every row has a clone size; where given, it reads once, few, many or a size class.

16,TRBJ1-4,once,.,TRBV7-3,.,CASSLSGTGGEKNCFF
12,TRBJ1-3,many,.,TRBV2,TGTGCCAGGAAGGCCGATGGAAACACCATATATTTT,CARKADGNTIYF
13,TRBJ2-5,many,.,TRBV5-1,TGCGCCAGCACGCGGGAACCCCAAGAGACCCAGTACTTC,CASTREPQETQYF
13,TRBJ1-6,few,.,TRBV20-1,TGCAGTGCTAGAGCTGGGGCCTATTCACCCCTCCACTTT,CSARAGAYSPLHF
12,TRBJ2-7,.,.,TRBV20-1,TGCAGTGCTCGGACCCATACCTACGAGCAGTACTTC,CSARTHTYEQYF
12,TRBJ1-5,.,.,TRBV29-1,TGCAGCGCTACGGACGGAAATCAGCCCCAGCATTTT,CSATDGNQPQHF
13,TRBJ2-1,few,.,TRBV11-3,TGTGCCAGCAGCTTAGACAGGGCCACTGAGCAGTTCTTC,CASSLDRATEQFF
14,TRBJ1-1,.,.,TRBV4-3,TGCGCCAGCAGCCAAGGGACGTTCAGAACTGAAGCTTTCTTT,CASSQGTFRTEAFF
16,TRBJ2-4,many,TRBD1,TRBV23-1,TGCGCCAGCAGTCAAACAGGGGGACTAGCCAAAAACATTCAGTACTTC,CASSQTGGLAKNIQYF
18,TRBJ2-1,few,TRBD2,TRBV7-2,TGTGCCAGCAGCTTAGCGGGGTTAGTTGGGACTAGCGTGTCCGAGCAGTTCTTC,CASSLAGLVGTSVSEQFF
14,TRBJ2-1,.,.,TRBV10-3,TGTGCCATCAGTGCCAGGGAAAGGGCCAATGAGCAGTTCTTC,CAISARERANEQFF
16,TRBJ2-3,few,TRBD2,TRBV7-3,TGTGCCAGCAGCCCCTACGTCAGCGGGGGAACAGATACGCAGTATTTT,CASSPYVSGGTDTQYF
14,TRBJ1-1,.,TRBD1,TRBV5-1,TGCGCCAGCGATCGAGGGGGCGGTGACACTGAAGCTTTCTTT,CASDRGGGDTEAFF
17,TRBJ2-5,many,TRBD2,TRBV20-1,TGCAGTGCTCTAGTGGGACTAGCGGGAGGGTATAAAGAGACCCAGTACTTC,CSALVGLAGGYKETQYF
12,TRBJ1-1,.,.,TRBV7-9,TGTGCCAGCAGCTTAGACTTGGCTGAAGCTTTCTTT,CASSLDLAEAFF
13,TRBJ1-4,few,TRBD1,TRBV19,TGTGCCAGTAGCGTCACAGGGGTTCGAAAACTGTTTTTT,CASSVTGVRKLFF
15,TRBJ2-1,.,.,TRBV6-2/TRBV6-3,TGTGCCAGCATTCCCCCGACAGGAGATGGCAATGAGCAGTTCTTC,CASIPPTGDGNEQFF
14,TRBJ2-2,.,.,TRBV20-1,TGCAGTGCTAGAGATTACGGGAACACCGGGGAGCTGTTTTTT,CSARDYGNTGELFF
16,TRBJ1-5,few,.,TRBV6-6,TGTGCCAGCAGTTATACCGGGGGTTATAGCAATCAGCCCCAGCATTTT,CASSYTGGYSNQPQHF
16,TRBJ1-6,few,TRBD1,TRBV7-9,TGTGCCAGCAGCTCCTCGGACAGGGTGTATAATTCACCCCTCCACTTT,CASSSSDRVYNSPLHF
15,TRBJ2-1,many,.,TRBV4-3,TGCGCCAGCAGCCCCAGGGGCGGATCCTACAATGAGCAGTTCTTC,CASSPRGGSYNEQFF
11,TRBJ2-7,.,.,TRBV5-4,TGTGCCAGCAGCTGGGGGGTCGAGCAGTACTTC,CASSWGVEQYF
14,TRBJ2-3,few,.,TRBV5-1,TGCGCCAGCAGCTCGACGGACGGGGGAGATACGCAGTATTTT,CASSSTDGGDTQYF
14,TRBJ2-2,.,.,TRBV18,TGTGCCAGCTCGGAACAGGACTACACCGGGGAGCTGTTTTTT,CASSEQDYTGELFF
18,TRBJ2-1,few,.,TRBV5-1,TGCGCCAGCAGCTTGCCCCGGGAGGACAGGGCGATCTACAATGAGCAGTTCTTC,CASSLPREDRAIYNEQFF
13,TRBJ2-7,few,.,TRBV10-3,TGTGCCATCAGCCAGGGAGAGAACTACGAGCAGTACTTC,CAISQGENYEQYF
15,TRBJ1-1,.,.,TRBV6-1,TGTGCCAGCAGTGGTCAAGGGGGTTTTAAGACTGAAGCTTTCTTT,CASSGQGGFKTEAFF
15,TRBJ1-5,.,TRBD1,TRBV5-6,TGTGCCAGCAGTTTCGGAACAGGGGATTTACAGCCCCAGCATTTT,CASSFGTGDLQPQHF
13,TRBJ1-2,.,.,TRBV10-3,TGTGCCATCGGCGGCGATCATAACTATGGCTACACCTTC,CAIGGDHNYGYTF
14,TRBJ2-1,.,.,TRBV6-2/TRBV6-3,TGTGCCAGCAGCACTTGGGCCTCCTACAATGAGCAGTTCTTC,CASSTWASYNEQFF
14,TRBJ2-1,.,.,TRBV29-1,TGCAGCGTTAGGGGGGCCAGCTCCTACAATGAGCAGTTCTTC,CSVRGASSYNEQFF
15,TRBJ1-2,.,.,TRBV11-2,TGTGCCAGCAGCTTAGGGGTAGCTACTAACTATGGCTACACCTTC,CASSLGVATNYGYTF
15,TRBJ2-7,few,.,TRBV20-1,TGCAGTGCCTCAAAAAGACAGCTAAGCTCCTACGAGCAGTACTTC,CSASKRQLSSYEQYF
17,TRBJ1-4,.,.,TRBV19,TGTGCCAGTAAGGGGGACATTAATGTGCCAACTAATGAAAAACTGTTTTTT,CASKGDINVPTNEKLFF
15,TRBJ2-3,.,.,TRBV29-1,TGCAGCGTTGAAATCATGGGAAACCGGGGAGGTACGCAGTATTTT,CSVEIMGNRGGTQYF
15,TRBJ2-7,.,TRBD1,TRBV7-2,TGTGCCAGCAGCTACCCGGGACAGCCTTCCTACGAGCAGTACTTC,CASSYPGQPSYEQYF
13,TRBJ1-2,.,.,TRBV20-1,TGCAGTGCTCCTCCGGGACCGGGGGATGGCTACACCTTC,CSAPPGPGDGYTF
12,TRBJ2-7,.,.,TRBV9,TGTGCCAGCGGGAGCGACTCCTACGAGCAGTACTTC,CASGSDSYEQYF
14,TRBJ1-2,.,.,TRBV12-3/TRBV12-4,TGTGCCAGCAGTTTTGGGGGGCCCGTTTATGGCTACACCTTC,CASSFGGPVYGYTF
18,TRBJ2-1,few,.,TRBV27,TGTGCCAGCAGTTTATCGCCCCCGGACAGACTTTTCTACAATGAGCAGTTCTTC,CASSLSPPDRLFYNEQFF
18,TRBJ2-1,.,TRBD1,TRBV24-1,TGTGCCACCAGTGATCCCATGACAGGGTCCAAAACCTACAATGAGCAGTTCTTC,CATSDPMTGSKTYNEQFF
15,TRBJ2-3,.,.,TRBV5-1,TGCGCCAGCAGCTTGGAGACAGCTGGGGCAGATACGCAGTATTTT,CASSLETAGADTQYF
13,TRBJ2-1,.,TRBD2,TRBV7-8,TGTGCCAGCAGCTCAAGACTAGCCCATGAGCAGTTCTTC,CASSSRLAHEQFF
12,TRBJ2-4,.,.,TRBV7-9,TGTGCCAGCAGCTTAAGTGTAGACATTCAGTACTTC,CASSLSVDIQYF
16,TRBJ2-7,few,TRBD1,TRBV7-9,TGTGCCAGCAGCGTCCTAGGGGACAGGGTCTCCTACGAGCAGTACTTC,CASSVLGDRVSYEQYF
15,TRBJ1-6,.,TRBD1,TRBV2,TGTGCCAGCAGTGCCCAGGGACAGAATAATTCACCCCTCCACTTT,CASSAQGQNNSPLHF
14,TRBJ1-2,.,.,TRBV7-3,TGTGCCAGCAGCTTAACCGACAGGAGTTATGGCTACACCTTC,CASSLTDRSYGYTF
16,TRBJ2-2,.,.,TRBV7-9,TGTGCCAGCAGTACGTCCCGGGGGCAGAACACCGGGGAGCTGTTTTTT,CASSTSRGQNTGELFF
15,TRBJ2-3,few,TRBD1,TRBV5-1,TGCGCCAGCAGCTTCAGGACAGGGAGCACAGATACGCAGTATTTT,CASSFRTGSTDTQYF
15,TRBJ2-7,.,.,TRBV5-1,TGCGCCAGCACCGCCCCCCGCGGTAGCTCCTACGAGCAGTACTTC,CASTAPRGSSYEQYF
17,TRBJ2-4,few,.,TRBV5-1,TGCGCCAGCAGCTTGGTAGGGTTAGCGATAGCCAAAAACATTCAGTACTTC,CASSLVGLAIAKNIQYF
14,TRBJ1-5,few,.,TRBV18,TGTGCCAGCTCACCACGGGGGCAGAATCAGCCCCAGCATTTT,CASSPRGQNQPQHF
14,TRBJ2-1,.,.,TRBV24-1,TGTGCCACCAGTGATCCGATCCGACCTCTAGAGCAGTTCTTC,CATSDPIRPLEQFF
17,TRBJ1-3,.,.,TRBV20-1,TGCAGTGCTAGAGACGAATGGACTACGGGGATCCGAAACACCATATATTTT,CSARDEWTTGIRNTIYF
13,TRBJ1-1,.,TRBD1,TRBV4-1,TGCGCCAGCAGGGGACAGGGAATCACTGAAGCTTTCTTT,CASRGQGITEAFF
16,TRBJ2-7,few,.,TRBV5-1,TGCGCCAGCAGCCCGAGCGGGGGGACAGGGATTGGCGAGCAGTACTTC,CASSPSGGTGIGEQYF
13,TRBJ2-7,few,.,TRBV7-2,TGTGCCAGCAGCCCTGGGTGGAATAAGGAGCAGTACTTC,CASSPGWNKEQYF
19,TRBJ2-3,.,TRBD2,TRBV15,TGTGCCACCAGCTTTGGACTAGCGGGGGAGATTCCTAGCACAGATACGCAGTATTTT,CATSFGLAGEIPSTDTQYF